The T cell receptor (beta chain) under discussion was sequenced for a study of blood T cells in healthy people across ages. Findings of the study overall: Age brought a roughly linear fall in TCR beta diversity measured per million T cells.

Concerning this clonotype: Its cognate antigen is unknown.

Germline assignment: CDR1 LGHDT and CDR2 YNNKEL (reference sequence). V lost 0 bases and J lost 7; bases outside the gene matches: 8. The CDR3 extends over 15 amino acids. Primed by a sample-barcoded 5' primer and a J-beta primer mix, a second PCR proceeded for about 7 to 11 cycles. Each sample provided no less than 2.5 million CDR3-containing paired-end reads. TCRdb analysed the 5' RACE reads with MiXCR anew, one entry per CDR3 protein. The sample lists hundreds of thousands of distinct CDR3 sequences; around 62% were seen once. The authors drew about 9.5 milliliters of peripheral blood from each donor.

This sequence was found in a man aged 25 to 40 in good health. Sequencing was carried out using blood. The chain employs TRBV3-1 and TRBJ2-7; 8 bases fit TRBD2. The CDR3 DNA reads TGTGCCAGCAGCCAAGACATTGCGGGGGGATCAGAGCAGTACTTC. It specifies CASSQDIAGGSEQYF.